Included here is one TCR beta chain sequence, with context. Its antigen is unknown. The use of a sample-barcoded 5' primer and a J-beta primer mix characterized a second PCR of roughly 6 to 11 cycles. TCRdb used MiXCR to reprocess the 5' RACE reads, holding one entry per CDR3 protein. The sample lists fewer than 800,000 distinct CDR3 sequences, just under 25% occurring once. The data were taken from a study of blood T cells in healthy people across ages. Broader study findings: PBMCs that were unsorted prevented a conclusive naive versus antigen-experienced comparison. Those diversity estimates obtained from one million T cells were thought to be underestimates.

This same sample was also part of a study on T cells of mothers and their children.

The sequence was collected from a boy aged 5-17 years in good health. Sample: blood.

The DNA of the CDR3 is TGTGCCACCAGGCGGGGGACAGTCGAGACCCAGTACTTC. Amino acid sequence: CATRRGTVETQYF. The V and J genes are TRBV15 and TRBJ2-5, with D possibly called TRBD1 or TRBD2 (7 bases each). Germline V gives CDR1 LNHNV, CDR2 YYDKDF (reference sequence). V lost 6 bases and J lost 5, with 13 bases in between. This CDR3 contains 13 residues.